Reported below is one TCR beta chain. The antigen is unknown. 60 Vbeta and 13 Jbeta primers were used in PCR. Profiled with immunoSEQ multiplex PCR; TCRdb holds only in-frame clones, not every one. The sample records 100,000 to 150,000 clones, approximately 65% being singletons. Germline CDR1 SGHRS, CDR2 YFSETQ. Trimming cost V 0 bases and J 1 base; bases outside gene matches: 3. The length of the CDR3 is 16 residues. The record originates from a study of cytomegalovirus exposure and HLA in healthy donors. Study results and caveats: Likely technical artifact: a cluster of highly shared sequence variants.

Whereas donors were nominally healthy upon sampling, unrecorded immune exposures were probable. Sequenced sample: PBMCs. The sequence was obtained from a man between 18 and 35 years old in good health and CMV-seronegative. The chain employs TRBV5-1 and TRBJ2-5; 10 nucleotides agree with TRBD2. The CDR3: CASSLEGTSAQETQYF. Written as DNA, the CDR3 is TGCGCCAGCAGCTTGGAAGGGACTAGCGCCCAAGAGACCCAGTACTTC. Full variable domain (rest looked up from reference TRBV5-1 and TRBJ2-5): KAGVTQTPRYLIKTRGQQVTLSCSPISGHRSVSWYQQTPGQGLQFLFEYFSETQRNKGNFPGRFSGRQFSNSRSEMNVSTLELGDSALYLCASSLEGTSAQETQYFGPGTRLLVL.